What follows are 18 T cell receptor beta chains derived from one specimen sequenced in a study of regulatory T cells in long-lasting Graves disease (dated by TCRdb to the early 2020s). The library was obtained by multiplex PCR. Sequencing was carried out with an Illumina HiSeq 4000. iRepertoire HTBI primers and Arm-PCR amplification of CDR3 regions were used to construct TCR beta libraries. TCRdb reworked the public reads: Q25 trimming with fastp, MiXCR clone assembly, productive beta chains retained. Identical CDR3 proteins give one entry, which carries the most common genes and DNA. Across this sample there are some 490,000 distinct CDR3 sequences, with about 12% seen only once. Of the sample, roughly 9.3% is held by the ten largest clones. According to the study, the label for this sample's time point signals: newly diagnosed GD, antithyroid drugs for less than 3 months. RNA was extracted from PBMCs in TRIzol for both TCR sequencing and RNA sequencing.

The data also belong to a second study, concerning T cells in Graves' hyperthyroidism and ophthalmopathy.

The sample in question was peripheral blood mononuclear cells (PBMCs), obtained at new diagnosis, from a patient treated with antithyroid drugs. Source of these receptors: a woman under 40 with Graves disease. Donor details come from another sample of the same person, matched by shared clones.

At least ten counts were recorded for this clonotype. The chain is built from TRBV9 and TRBJ1-2; D may be TRBD1 (6 bases). The CDR3 has 15 residues. Germline CDR1 reads SGDLS; CDR2 reads YYNGEE. The V end was cut by 6 bases, the J end by 1 base, with 16 bases between. This CDR3 reads CASTHVGDINYGYTF. CDR3 sequence (DNA): TGTGCCAGCACCCACGTAGGGGACATTAACTATGGCTACACCTTC.

This clonotype appeared many times. The chain uses TRBV11-3 and TRBJ1-5, with 9 nucleotides matching TRBD1. The CDR3 covers 15 residues. Germline V gene sequence: CDR1 SGHNT, CDR2 YENEEA. Trimming took 2 bases from V and 6 from J; bases not matched to a gene: 5. This chain's CDR3 is CASSLWDRVVQPQHF. The CDR3 DNA is TGTGCCAGCAGCTTATGGGACAGGGTCGTTCAGCCCCAGCATTTT.

This clonotype was observed many times. The CDR3 DNA is TGTGCCAGCAGACTCACTCCGGGACAGGACAAACTGTTTTTT. Protein sequence: CASRLTPGQDKLFF. The gene calls are TRBV28 and TRBJ1-4; 8 bases align to TRBD1. J gave up 11 bases and V 6 bases, and 11 bases lay outside the gene matches. The germline V gene has CDR1 MDHEN and CDR2 SYDVKM. The CDR3 runs 14 residues.

In this sample, this clonotype turned up many times. The chain employs TRBV30 and TRBJ1-1; D may be TRBD1 (6 bases). V lost 4 bases and J 1 base, leaving 10 bases between the germline ends. Germline V lookup: CDR1 GTSNPN, CDR2 SVGIG (reference sequence). The CDR3 is 13 amino acids. In nucleotides, the CDR3 is TGTGCCTGGACGAAGGGGGGGAACACTGAAGCTTTCTTT. It specifies CAWTKGGNTEAFF.

In its sample, this clonotype was seen many times. V is TRBV3-1 and J is TRBJ2-2; possible D gene TRBD2, 5 bases. CDR3 size: 15 residues. The V gene's germline CDR1 is LGHDT and CDR2 YNNKEL (reference sequence). The V gene lost 1 base and the J gene lost 5 bases, with 11 bases spanning the gap. CDR3 protein: CASSQVTPGTGELFF. CDR3 in DNA: TGTGCCAGCAGCCAAGTGACCCCGGGGACCGGGGAGCTGTTTTTT.

This clonotype turned up a few times. Here the CDR3 reads CASSSSAGTQYF. CDR3 nucleotide sequence: TGTGCCAGCAGTTCGTCGGCCGGGACCCAGTACTTC. V usage is TRBV6-5 and J usage is TRBJ2-5; unclear D gene. Looked up from germline, CDR1 is MNHEY and CDR2 is SVGAGI. This CDR3 has 12 residues. Trimming took 4 bases from V and 7 from J, leaving 10 bases between them.

This clonotype was counted at least ten times. V is TRBV27 and J is TRBJ2-2; 10 positions agree with TRBD2. This CDR3 has 18 amino acids. The V and J ends lost 2 bases and 5 bases, in that order; junction bases with no gene match: 11. Germline CDR1 is MNHEY and CDR2 is SMNVEV (reference sequence). The CDR3 region is CASSLPPLAGGRTGELFF. In nucleotides, the CDR3 is TGTGCCAGCAGTTTACCCCCGTTAGCGGGAGGTCGTACCGGGGAGCTGTTTTTT.

This clonotype was picked up many times. V is TRBV29-1 and J is TRBJ2-1; 10 nucleotides match TRBD2. In germline, CDR1 is SQVTM, CDR2 ANQGSEA. The ends lost 7 bases at V and 0 bases at J; junction bases unmatched: 6. The CDR3 loop spans 15 amino acids. The CDR3 here is CSGGTSAYSYNEQFF. In DNA, the CDR3 is TGCAGCGGGGGGACTAGCGCATACTCCTACAATGAGCAGTTCTTC.

This clonotype came up a few times. A much larger clone differs by one base, so this may be a read error. CDR3 sequence: CASTSGQLLYGYAF. In DNA form, the CDR3 reads TGTGCCAGCACCTCTGGACAGCTGCTCTATGGCTACGCCTTC. V and J are TRBV12-3 or TRBV12-4 and TRBJ1-2, with D perhaps TRBD1 (6 bases). The CDR3 has 14 amino acids.

This clonotype appeared many times. The rearrangement uses TRBV14 and TRBJ2-1, with D perhaps TRBD2 (6 bases). The V gene's germline CDR1 is SGHDN and CDR2 FVKESK. V lost 1 base and J lost 2, with 12 bases in between. The CDR3 is made up of 16 amino acids. CDR3 nucleotide sequence: TGTGCCAGCAGCCAAGTCCTGCGCGGGGCCTACAATGAGCAGTTCTTC. Residues: CASSQVLRGAYNEQFF.

This clonotype has a count of ten or more. The J gene is TRBJ1-1, the V gene TRBV5-1; D ambiguous. Germline V gives CDR1 SGHRS, CDR2 YFSETQ. The CDR3 runs 15 residues. V was trimmed by 0 bases and J by 1 base, leaving 10 bases between them. The CDR3 DNA is TGCGCCAGCAGCTTGGGGGGTTTGACGAACACTGAAGCTTTCTTT. It codes for CASSLGGLTNTEAFF.

The rearrangement joins TRBV7-2 to TRBJ1-5; no clear D. The germline CDR1 and CDR2 sequences are SGHTA and FQGNSA. Trimming took 3 bases from V and 0 from J, leaving 6 bases between them. This CDR3 comprises 14 residues. The CDR3 nucleotides read TGTGCCAGCAGCTTCTACAATAGCAATCAGCCCCAGCATTTT. Its protein is CASSFYNSNQPQHF.

Notes on this clonotype: This is likely an artifact of a read error, given a far larger clone one base away. The gene calls are TRBV2 and TRBJ2-7; 7 positions match TRBD2. This CDR3 has 14 residues. After removal of 3 bases from V and 7 bases from J, the junction contained 9 bases not matched to a gene. CDR1 SNHLY and CDR2 FYNNEI come from the germline V gene. The CDR3 nucleotides read TGTGCCAGCAGTGACGGCGGGGGAGGGGATGAGCAGTACTTC. Protein sequence: CASSDGGGGDEQYF. Looking up the rest from reference TRBV2 and TRBJ2-7 gives the full variable domain: EPEVTQTPSHQVTQMGQEVILRCVPISNHLYFYWYRQILGQKVEFLVSFYNNEISEKSEIFDDQFSVERPDGSNFTLKIRSTKLEDSAMYFCASSDGGGGDEQYFGPGTRLTVT.

In this sample, this clonotype turned up many times. The rearrangement joins TRBV18 to TRBJ2-1, with D uncertain. This CDR3 is built from 13 residues. Germline CDR1 is KGHSH and CDR2 is LQKENI. Trimming shortened V by 2 bases and J by 7 bases, and 9 bases separated the two germline ends. CDR3 bases: TGTGCCAGCTCACCAACAGCGCGGAATGAGCAGTTCTTC. Its translation: CASSPTARNEQFF.

The sample holds many counts of this clonotype. The chain couples TRBV6-1 to TRBJ2-2; 10 bases are shared with TRBD1. CDR3 length equals 17 residues. The germline gives CDR1 MNHNS, CDR2 SASEGT. V lost 10 bases to trimming and J lost 3 bases; unmatched junction nucleotides: 14. The CDR3 protein is CATSRGKGQGYTGELFF. In DNA form, the CDR3 reads TGTGCCACCTCCCGGGGAAAGGGACAGGGGTACACCGGGGAGCTGTTTTTT.

The gene calls are TRBV4-2 and TRBJ2-2; D is perhaps TRBD2 (6 bases). CDR1 LGHNA and CDR2 YNFKEQ come from the germline V gene. The CDR3 loop spans 15 amino acids. V was clipped by 0 bases and J by 4 bases, with 9 bases between them. CDR3 in DNA: TGTGCCAGCAGCCAAGAACTAGCAGGCACCGGGGAGCTGTTTTTT. Translated, it gives CASSQELAGTGELFF.

This clonotype was detected many times. The rearrangement links TRBV24-1 to TRBJ2-2; D uncertain. V gave up 6 bases and J gave up 1 base, with 8 bases separating them. The CDR3 is made up of 14 amino acids. Germline CDR1 reads KGHDR; CDR2 reads SFDVKD. CDR3 sequence (DNA): TGTGCCACCAGTTCTGGCGGGAACACCGGGGAGCTGTTTTTT. Amino acid sequence: CATSSGGNTGELFF.

There are many counts of this clonotype. The chain links TRBV10-3 to TRBJ1-1; TRBD1 is a possible D gene (6 bases). The ends were cut back, 4 bases at V and 4 bases at J, with 10 bases in the middle. In germline, CDR1 is ENHRY, CDR2 SYGVKD. The length of the CDR3 is 13 residues. The CDR3 reads CAISGQGGTEAFF. CDR3 DNA sequence: TGTGCCATCAGTGGCCAAGGGGGCACTGAAGCTTTCTTT.